Sequencing of this TCR beta chain was carried out in a study of regulatory T cells in long-lasting Graves disease. Described time point: newly diagnosed GD, antithyroid drugs for less than 3 months. The TCR library was prepared using RNA isolated from PBMCs. Arm-PCR of CDR3 regions and iRepertoire HTBI primers were the basis on which TCR beta libraries were built. TCRdb redid the calling of the multiplex PCR reads with MiXCR, one entry per CDR3 protein. The table lists 350,000 to 400,000 distinct CDR3 sequences, about a sixth of them singletons, with 22% in the top ten. This clonotype turned up a few times. Germline V gene lookup returns CDR1 SEHNR and CDR2 FQNEAQ (reference sequence). This CDR3 spans 15 amino acids. Trimming at V came to 3 bases and at J to 4 bases, leaving 8 bases not matched to a gene.

The source material was peripheral blood mononuclear cells (PBMCs), sampled at new diagnosis, from a patient treated with antithyroid drugs. This TCR came from a female donor with Graves disease. The chain is built from TRBV7-9 and TRBJ1-2; 7 nucleotides match TRBD1. The CDR3 protein is CASSFKGDRPYGYTF. The CDR3 DNA reads TGTGCCAGCAGCTTCAAAGGGGACAGACCCTATGGCTACACCTTC.